This T cell receptor beta chain is from a study of T cell responses to AZD1222 COVID-19 vaccine. Study-wide points: Vaccination with two AZD1222 doses was followed by a rise in Spike-specific TCR breadth and depth. Repertoires were sampled only after the peak T cell response. A mostly white British donor set with more females was recruited, and clonal diversity was possibly underestimated. The number of AZD1222 recipients seropositive at baseline was only five to seven.

Germline trimming cut 5 bases from V and 8 bases from J; bases unmatched to any gene: 7. Germline CDR1 LGHDT, CDR2 YNNKEL (reference sequence). The CDR3 is 14 amino acids. Libraries were prepared by immunoSEQ multiplex PCR; TCRdb keeps only in-frame clonotypes and omits some of them. The table lists some 130,000 clones, approximately 88% of them singletons. Note on this clone: What it binds is not known.

The source is an adult in good health. The J gene is TRBJ1-4, the V gene TRBV3-1 (or the pseudogene TRBV3-2), with 8 bases lining up with TRBD1. The source was peripheral blood, collected on day 0 of MenACWY control vaccination. The CDR3 nucleotides read TGTGCCAGCAGCTCAGTCAGGGGGCGGGAAAAACTGTTTTTT. It is translated as CASSSVRGREKLFF.